Presented here are 5 T cell receptor beta chains from one specimen sequenced in a study of cytomegalovirus exposure and HLA in healthy donors. Use of 60 Vbeta and 13 Jbeta primers characterized the PCR. Clones were sequenced by immunoSEQ multiplex PCR, and TCRdb holds only the in-frame ones, with some missing. The sample has about 120,000 clones, more than 80% seen once. The sequenced sample was PBMCs. The receptor set was obtained from a man aged 25 to 40 in good health and CMV-seropositive.

In DNA, the CDR3 is TGTGCCAGCAGCTCACCAGTACTAGTTCTACCAGATACGCAGTATTTT. As protein: CASSSPVLVLPDTQYF. J is TRBJ2-3 and V is TRBV5-6; D is possibly TRBD2 (5 bases). Trimming removed 3 bases from V and 4 bases from J, with 18 bases in between. The CDR3 consists of 16 residues. In germline, CDR1 is SGHDT, CDR2 YYEEEE.

V and J are TRBV10-1 and TRBJ2-2; 7 bases map to TRBD1. The V and J ends lost 6 bases and 0 bases, in that order; junction bases with no gene match: 4. CDR1 WNHNN and CDR2 SYGVQD come from the germline V gene (reference sequence). The CDR3 totals 15 residues. The CDR3 sequence is CASSPGTANTGELFF. The CDR3 DNA follows: TGCGCCAGCAGCCCCGGGACAGCGAACACCGGGGAGCTGTTTTTT.

This sequence joins TRBV6-1 and TRBJ1-1; 7 bases are a match to TRBD1. The trim removed 5 bases at V and 4 bases at J, leaving 4 bases unmatched. The CDR3 is made up of 13 amino acids. The V gene's germline CDR1 is MNHNS and CDR2 SASEGT. The CDR3 coding sequence is TGTGCCAGCAGTAACAGGGGAAGCACTGAAGCTTTCTTT. Amino acid sequence: CASSNRGSTEAFF.

This rearrangement joins TRBV18 to TRBJ1-4; D is undetermined. V gave up 8 bases and J gave up 8 bases, with 12 bases separating them. The V gene's germline CDR1 is KGHSH and CDR2 LQKENI. CDR3 length equals 12 residues. In nucleotides, the CDR3 is TGTGCCAGCAAACTGACTGGGGAAAAACTGTTTTTT. Protein product: CASKLTGEKLFF.

CDR3: CASSSPGAGNTEAFF. The CDR3 DNA follows: TGTGCCAGCAGCTCCCCAGGGGCAGGGAACACTGAAGCTTTCTTT. This rearrangement joins TRBV27 to TRBJ1-1; D may be TRBD1 (6 bases). This CDR3 comprises 15 residues. Germline V gene lookup returns CDR1 MNHEY and CDR2 SMNVEV (reference sequence). The V end lost 6 bases, the J end lost 1 base, and 15 bases lay between the germline ends.